One TCR beta chain is described in this entry. What antigen it recognizes has not been identified. This may be a read error, as it is one base from a much larger clone. TCR alpha and beta CDR3 regions were amplified with the iRepertoire nested amplicon-rescue multiplex PCR (arm-PCR) platform from RNA. The input for one-step reverse transcription and amplification was about 95-450 ng of tissue mRNA or PBMC total RNA. Following bead purification, Illumina adapters were added through a secondary multiplex PCR, and the libraries were then gel-purified between 200 and 400 bp. Libraries carried internal 6-nucleotide barcodes used for demultiplexing. Sequencing of libraries was performed on an Illumina MiSeq with 2x220 or 2x250 nucleotide paired-end reads. The study's processing was this. FLASH 1.2.11 was used to merge paired reads, and BWA-MEM then aligned the reads to the GRCh37 human genome before TRA and TRB reads were extracted. For V and J assignment, an IMGT-derived reference of cassette sequences and CDR3 motifs that included pseudogenes was used. Three-frame translation of reads was performed, and productive CDR3s were defined as those with a C...FGXG motif and no stop codons. Unique combinations of V-J cassette pair and CDR3 amino acid sequence were defined as clonotypes. Filtering of reads was based on Hamming distance, with the threshold set by the sequence error rate of each sample in mapped regions. Using fastp trimming at Q25 and MiXCR clonotype assembly, TCRdb reanalyzed the public sequencing data and kept in-frame beta chains. Identical CDR3 proteins give one entry, which carries the most common genes and DNA. TCRdb's processing, not the authors' own work, is the source of the V and J calls. In this sample the table shows about 410,000 distinct CDR3 sequences, 41% of which occur a single time. About 11% of the sample lies in the top ten.

This sample is drawn from a study of glioma-infiltrating T cells (dated by TCRdb to the mid-2010s). Concerning the study at large: Low-grade gliomas were WHO grade II oligodendrogliomas or astrocytomas, and glioblastomas were WHO grade IV tumors sampled at initial rather than recurrent diagnosis. Before surgery, glioma patients were given dexamethasone for six or fewer days. Sequencing coverage of roughly 4- to 11-fold of about a million peripheral T cells was targeted for blood libraries. TCR alpha- and beta-chain repertoires were sequenced from glioma tissue, non-neoplastic brain tissue and matched peripheral blood mononuclear cells. To measure how far tissue and blood T-cell populations diverged, each tissue-infiltrating repertoire was compared against the peripheral blood repertoire of the same patient. The paired cohort was made up of three low-grade glioma patients, several primary glioblastoma patients and three non-glioma patients who contributed non-neoplastic brain tissue. Results the study describes overall, beyond this receptor: Only a very small number of CDR3 sequences turned up in both tissue and blood, a result put down to high CDR3 diversity combined with limited sampling. Patients with low tissue-blood divergence were marked by a signature set of shared blood CDR3 motifs, and this signature set was depleted in highly divergent patients. VJ-independent divergence between tissue and blood was found to be below expectation in non-neoplastic patients but above expectation in all gliomas, particularly low-grade gliomas. The group comparisons were based on small numbers of patients: three non-neoplastic, three low-grade glioma and seven or eight glioblastoma patients.

Immediately after resection, surgical brain or tumor specimens were cryofrozen in liquid nitrogen, with peripheral blood cells collected concurrently. CDR1 MNHEY and CDR2 SVGEGT were looked up in the germline V gene. The CDR3 spans 15 residues, from the cysteine through the phenylalanine. Only the CDR3 DNA stays, 45 bases, in frame from base 1. The V and J ends are trimmed by 5 bases and 6 bases, leaving 18 bases between them. The rearrangement combines TRBV6-2 or TRBV6-3 with TRBJ2-3; a tentative D call is TRBD2 (6 bases match). Sequencing was carried out using glioma tissue, nonneoplastic brain tissue, or PBMCs (not recorded which). This TCR was recovered from a human donor with low-grade glioma or glioblastoma, undergoing nonglioma brain surgery, or in good health (not recorded which). The sequence in DNA is TGTGCCAGCAGTGAAGTGAAGGAGGGCCTGGATACGCAGTATTTT. Its translation is CASSEVKEGLDTQYF.